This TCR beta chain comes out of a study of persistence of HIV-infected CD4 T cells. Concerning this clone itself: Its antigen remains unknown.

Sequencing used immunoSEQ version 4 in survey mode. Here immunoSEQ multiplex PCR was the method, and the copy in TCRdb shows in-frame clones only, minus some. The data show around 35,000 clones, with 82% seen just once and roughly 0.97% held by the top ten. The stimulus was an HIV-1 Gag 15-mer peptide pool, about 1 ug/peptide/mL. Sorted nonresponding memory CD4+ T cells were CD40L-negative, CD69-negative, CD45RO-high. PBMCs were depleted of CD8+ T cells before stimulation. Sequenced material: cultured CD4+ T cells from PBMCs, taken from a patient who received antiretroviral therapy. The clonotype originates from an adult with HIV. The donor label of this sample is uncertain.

CDR3 in DNA: TGTGCCAGCAGCTTCGTCTCATTCGAAGCCACAGATACGCAGTATTTT. Protein sequence: CASSFVSFEATDTQYF. V and J are TRBV7-9 and TRBJ2-3; D is ambiguous. The CDR3 runs to 16 residues. V was shortened by 3 bases and J by 2 bases, with 15 bases between the two germline ends. CDR1 is SEHNR, CDR2 FQNEAQ, per germline (reference sequence). Variable domain in full (rest from reference TRBV7-9 and TRBJ2-3): DTGVSQNPRHKITKRGQNVTFRCDPISEHNRLYWYRQTLGQGPEFLTYFQNEAQLEKSRLLSDRFSAERPKGSFSTLEIQRTEQGDSAMYLCASSFVSFEATDTQYFGPGTRLTVL.